The rows below give T cell receptor beta chains drawn from one sample of a study of blood T cells in healthy people across ages. MiXCR, applied by TCRdb to the 5' RACE reads, yields one record per CDR3 protein. The sample consists of under 2,000,000 distinct CDR3 sequences, around 50% of them appearing once. The sample consisted of blood. The receptors come from a woman in her thirties or forties in good health. Each CDR3 is given with its conserved first and last residue. D genes are given only for firm matches. A clone size is listed for some rows: how often the clone was seen (once, few, many), or a class if it is expanded.

clone size | D gene | J gene | V gene | CDR3 protein | CDR3 DNA
. | TRBD2 | TRBJ2-1 | TRBV20-1 | CSALSGGRHSSYNEQFF | TGCAGTGCCCTCTCCGGCGGGAGACATAGCTCCTACAATGAGCAGTTCTTC
. | . | TRBJ2-1 | TRBV6-6 | CASTTQGGSVEQFF | TGTGCCAGCACCACTCAGGGGGGTTCCGTTGAGCAGTTCTTC
once | . | TRBJ2-1 | TRBV28 | CASSPRVQGGFF | TGTGCCAGCAGCCCTCGGGTCCAGGGGGGGTTCTTC
many | . | TRBJ2-3 | TRBV20-1 | CSARRTDTQYF | TGCAGTGCTAGACGCACAGATACGCAGTATTTT
. | . | TRBJ2-4 | TRBV28 | CASRPGGGKNIQYF | TGTGCCAGCAGACCAGGGGGGGGCAAAAACATTCAGTACTTC
once | . | TRBJ2-1 | TRBV6-2/TRBV6-3 | CASSYGPKAWYEQFF | TGTGCCAGCAGTTACGGACCCAAAGCGTGGTATGAGCAGTTCTTC
few | . | TRBJ2-1 | TRBV15 | CATSSSLEGEQFF | TGTGCCACCAGCAGTAGCCTTGAGGGAGAGCAGTTCTTC
. | TRBD2 | TRBJ2-1 | TRBV29-1 | CSVEPGLAGYNGQFF | TGCAGCGTTGAACCGGGACTAGCGGGTTACAATGGGCAGTTCTTC
. | . | TRBJ1-5 | TRBV6-2/TRBV6-3 | CASSYSSDNQPQHF | TGTGCCAGCAGTTACTCTTCAGACAATCAGCCCCAGCATTTT
. | . | TRBJ2-7 | TRBV20-1 | CSARDLGGDNSYEQYF | TGCAGTGCTAGAGACCTAGGGGGAGACAACTCCTACGAGCAGTACTTC
. | TRBD2 | TRBJ2-7 | TRBV20-1 | CSARDQTRLAGDRNEQYF | TGCAGTGCTAGAGATCAAACCCGACTAGCGGGGGATAGAAATGAGCAGTACTTC
few | TRBD1 | TRBJ2-3 | TRBV10-3 | CAITAGQGTDTQYF | TGTGCCATCACCGCGGGACAGGGCACAGATACGCAGTATTTT
. | . | TRBJ2-7 | TRBV7-9 | CASSSYPGGSGMYNEQYF | TGTGCCAGCAGCTCCTACCCCGGCGGGTCAGGGATGTACAATGAGCAGTACTTC
. | . | TRBJ1-2 | TRBV24-1 | CATSDPRDFGYTF | TGTGCCACCAGTGATCCCCGGGACTTTGGCTACACCTTC
few | TRBD2 | TRBJ2-4 | TRBV29-1 | CSAGTSSHLGKNIQYF | TGCAGCGCCGGGACTAGCTCCCATTTAGGCAAAAACATTCAGTACTTC
. | . | TRBJ2-5 | TRBV12-3/TRBV12-4 | CANSSSETQYF | TGTGCCAACAGTTCCTCGGAGACCCAGTACTTC
. | . | TRBJ1-2 | TRBV14 | CASSQVIRGGYTF | TGTGCCAGCAGCCAAGTCATCAGGGGAGGCTACACCTTC
. | TRBD1 | TRBJ1-1 | TRBV5-1 | CASSSTGTVEAFF | TGCGCCAGCAGCTCAACCGGGACAGTTGAAGCTTTCTTT
. | TRBD2 | TRBJ2-3 | TRBV12-3/TRBV12-4 | CASRIAGGRTDTQYF | TGTGCCAGCAGGATCGCGGGGGGCCGCACAGATACGCAGTATTTT
. | TRBD2 | TRBJ2-5 | TRBV4-2 | CASSRSGDQETQYF | TGTGCCAGCAGCCGGAGCGGGGACCAAGAGACCCAGTACTTC
. | . | TRBJ2-7 | TRBV4-2 | CAGSQDRASDEQYF | TGTGCCGGCAGCCAAGATCGGGCCTCCGACGAGCAGTACTTC
. | . | TRBJ2-5 | TRBV4-1 | CASSQVEGTETQYF | TGCGCCAGCAGCCAAGTTGAGGGGACGGAGACCCAGTACTTC
. | . | TRBJ2-1 | TRBV9 | CASSNHRKANEQFF | TGTGCCAGCAGCAACCACAGAAAAGCGAATGAGCAGTTCTTC
. | TRBD1 | TRBJ1-2 | TRBV5-1 | CASGSGTGVPSYTF | TGCGCCAGCGGTTCCGGGACAGGGGTACCGAGCTACACCTTC
. | . | TRBJ1-2 | TRBV12-3/TRBV12-4 | CASNPPGTAYGYTF | TGTGCCAGCAATCCCCCGGGGACCGCCTATGGCTACACCTTC
. | TRBD2 | TRBJ2-3 | TRBV12-3/TRBV12-4 | CATDEGLAGGTDAQYF | TGTGCCACCGACGAAGGGCTAGCGGGGGGAACAGATGCGCAGTATTTT
. | . | TRBJ2-1 | TRBV15 | CATSRGVASYEQFF | TGTGCCACCAGCAGAGGAGTAGCGTCCTACGAGCAGTTCTTC
. | TRBD1 | TRBJ1-5 | TRBV4-3 | CASSQWGQGDQPQHF | TGCGCCAGCAGCCAATGGGGACAGGGAGATCAGCCCCAGCATTTT
. | TRBD1 | TRBJ2-1 | TRBV20-1 | CSAPRTGVRNEQFF | TGCAGTGCTCCGCGGACAGGGGTTCGCAATGAGCAGTTCTTC
. | TRBD1 | TRBJ1-2 | TRBV28 | CASRPTTGGASGYTF | TGTGCCAGCAGACCAACTACAGGGGGCGCGTCTGGCTACACCTTC
. | TRBD2 | TRBJ2-5 | TRBV5-5 | CASSRTSGDETQYF | TGTGCCAGCAGCCGGACTAGCGGGGACGAGACCCAGTACTTC
few | . | TRBJ2-1 | TRBV20-1 | CSARLLLNEQFF | TGCAGTGCTAGACTTCTCCTCAATGAGCAGTTCTTC
few | TRBD2 | TRBJ2-7 | TRBV28 | CASSSPSGSYEQYF | TGTGCCAGCAGTTCGCCTAGCGGCTCCTACGAGCAGTACTTC
. | . | TRBJ2-6 | TRBV7-2 | CASRVYRETNVLTF | TGTGCCAGCCGCGTGTACAGGGAAACCAACGTCCTGACTTTC
. | TRBD2 | TRBJ2-3 | TRBV7-2 | CASSLAAGLAVDTQYF | TGTGCCAGCAGCTTAGCAGCGGGACTAGCGGTAGATACGCAGTATTTT
. | . | TRBJ2-3 | TRBV5-1 | CASSLRGAPTTSTDTQYF | TGCGCCAGCAGCTTAAGGGGGGCCCCCACTACTAGCACAGATACGCAGTATTTT
. | . | TRBJ2-1 | TRBV15 | CATSRGVTGRTNEQFF | TGTGCCACCAGCAGAGGGGTAACGGGCAGGACCAATGAGCAGTTCTTC
few | TRBD2 | TRBJ2-5 | TRBV7-2 | CASSLNPTGGRETQYF | TGTGCCAGCAGCCTAAACCCTACGGGGGGGCGAGAGACCCAGTACTTC
. | . | TRBJ2-6 | TRBV10-3 | CAISSRQVLLDSGANVLTF | TGTGCCATCAGTAGTAGACAGGTCTTACTTGACTCTGGGGCCAACGTCCTGACTTTC
. | . | TRBJ1-1 | TRBV27 | CASTPQGTYTEAFF | TGTGCCAGCACCCCACAGGGTACGTACACTGAAGCTTTCTTT
few | TRBD1 | TRBJ1-6 | TRBV13 | CASSFSGQGRNSPLHF | TGTGCCAGCAGCTTCTCGGGACAGGGTAGGAATTCACCCCTCCACTTT
. | TRBD1 | TRBJ1-4 | TRBV12-3/TRBV12-4 | CASSSPLDRDREKLFF | TGTGCCAGCAGTTCCCCCCTGGACAGGGATAGGGAAAAACTGTTTTTT
. | . | TRBJ2-5 | TRBV11-2 | CASSLETRGETQYF | TGTGCCAGCAGCTTAGAGACTAGGGGGGAGACCCAGTACTTC
few | . | TRBJ2-5 | TRBV6-2/TRBV6-3 | CASNHRGQETQYF | TGTGCCAGCAACCATAGGGGTCAGGAGACCCAGTACTTC
few | . | TRBJ1-2 | TRBV11-2 | CASSLGALSGTANYGYTF | TGTGCCAGCAGCTTAGGGGCCCTCTCGGGCACAGCTAACTATGGCTACACCTTC
. | . | TRBJ2-3 | TRBV11-2 | CASSLDPSWNTDTQYF | TGTGCCAGCAGCTTAGACCCTTCTTGGAACACAGATACGCAGTATTTT